These 25 T cell receptor beta chains share one sample of origin, sequenced in a study of T cells in Graves' hyperthyroidism and ophthalmopathy. RNA transcripts were the template for amplifying TCR beta CDR3 regions. HTBI primers drove first-round RT-PCR of the TCR CDR3. TCRdb re-analysed the multiplex PCR reads in MiXCR, keeping a single row per CDR3 protein. This table holds roughly 250,000 distinct CDR3 sequences, about a sixth found once. The sample taken for sequencing was blood. Receptors originate from a woman under 30 with Graves' ophthalmopathy.

The rearrangement joins TRBV19 to TRBJ2-1; D may be TRBD2 (6 bases). The CDR3 runs to 14 residues. Germline V lookup: CDR1 LNHDA, CDR2 SQIVND (reference sequence). V dropped 1 base and J dropped 2 bases, with 6 bases sitting between them. CDR3 sequence (DNA): TGTGCCAGTAGTATAGGCGGGACCTACAATGAGCAGTTCTTC. Protein: CASSIGGTYNEQFF.

This clonotype was seen a handful of times. The chain carries TRBV6-5 and TRBJ1-4; TRBD1 might be the D (5 bases). CDR1 is MNHEY, CDR2 SVGAGI, per germline. V was cut by 0 bases and J by 8 bases, with 10 bases left in between. The CDR3 sequence is 14 residues long. CDR3 in amino acids: CASSYSISGEKLFF. The CDR3 nucleotides read TGTGCCAGCAGTTACTCGATTTCAGGGGAAAAACTGTTTTTT.

At least ten counts were recorded for this clonotype. The chain links TRBV12-3 or TRBV12-4 to TRBJ2-3; maybe TRBD1 (6 bases). The V and J ends lost 3 bases and 5 bases respectively, with 12 bases between them. The CDR3 totals 14 residues. This CDR3 is CASSLSGVGDTQYF. DNA for the CDR3: TGTGCCAGCAGTTTGTCAGGGGTGGGAGATACGCAGTATTTT.

This clonotype was counted many times. The V call is TRBV6-5, the J call TRBJ2-3; 7 bases align to TRBD2. Germline CDR1 reads MNHEY; CDR2 reads SVGAGI. Losses at the gene ends were 0 bases for V and 4 bases for J; bases not matched to a gene: 7. CDR3 length: 16 amino acids. The CDR3 region has the DNA TGTGCCAGCAGTTACTCGGCGGGAGCGGGCGCAGATACGCAGTATTTT. As protein: CASSYSAGAGADTQYF.

The sample holds many counts of this clonotype. V is TRBV28 and J is TRBJ2-3; D is possibly TRBD2 (6 bases). V was cut by 5 bases and J by 4 bases, with 16 bases left in between. The CDR3 spans 15 residues. Germline loops: CDR1 MDHEN, CDR2 SYDVKM. The CDR3 here is CASSIFGTSADTQYF. The CDR3 bases are TGTGCCAGCAGTATCTTCGGGACTTCTGCAGATACGCAGTATTTT. Filled out from reference TRBV28 and TRBJ2-3, the complete variable domain reads DVKVTQSSRYLVKRTGEKVFLECVQDMDHENMFWYRQDPGLGLRLIYFSYDVKMKEKGDIPEGYSVSREKKERFSLILESASTNQTSMYLCASSIFGTSADTQYFGPGTRLTVL.

This clonotype was detected ten times or more. The CDR3 sequence is CATSSGLAGQTGELFF. The CDR3, as DNA: TGTGCCACCAGCAGCGGACTAGCGGGACAAACCGGGGAGCTGTTTTTT. The chain is built from TRBV15 and TRBJ2-2, with 12 bases fitting TRBD2. Unmatched junction bases numbered 4, after V lost 3 bases and J lost 5 bases. CDR3 length: 16 residues. The V gene's germline CDR1 is LNHNV and CDR2 YYDKDF (reference sequence). Variable domain in full (rest from reference TRBV15 and TRBJ2-2): DAMVIQNPRYQVTQFGKPVTLSCSQTLNHNVMYWYQQKSSQAPKLLFHYYDKDFNNEADTPDNFQSRRPNTSFCFLDIRSPGLGDTAMYLCATSSGLAGQTGELFFGEGSRLTVL.

The table lists this clonotype with many counts. The rearrangement joins TRBV5-8 to TRBJ1-2; TRBD1 agrees at 8 bases. CDR1 is SGHTS, CDR2 YDEGEE, per germline. This CDR3 comprises 13 residues. V dropped 4 bases and J dropped 4; count of bases not matched to a gene: 3. The chain's CDR3 is CASSVDRAYGYTF. The CDR3 nucleotides are TGTGCCAGCAGCGTGGACAGGGCCTATGGCTACACCTTC.

In its sample, this clonotype was seen a few times. This CDR3 reads CASSVSPEGTNEKLFF. In nucleotides, the CDR3 is TGTGCCAGCAGCGTAAGCCCCGAGGGAACTAATGAAAAACTGTTTTTT. The chain recombines TRBV9 with TRBJ1-4, with D unresolved. V lost 1 base and J 1 base, leaving 11 bases between the germline ends. Germline CDR1 reads SGDLS; CDR2 reads YYNGEE. This CDR3 region has 16 residues.

This clonotype was found a few times. The chain employs TRBV4-1 and TRBJ1-2; no reliable D call. V dropped 6 bases and J dropped 4 bases, with 9 bases sitting between them. This CDR3 spans 12 amino acids. Germline V gene data show CDR1 as MGHRA and CDR2 as YSYEKL. The CDR3: CASRGAGYGYTF. The CDR3 DNA is TGCGCCAGCAGAGGCGCGGGCTATGGCTACACCTTC.

This clonotype was recorded many times. This chain uses TRBV4-1 with TRBJ1-3, with D unclear. This CDR3 comprises 15 residues. From germline, CDR1 is MGHRA and CDR2 YSYEKL. V lost 1 base to trimming and J lost 4 bases, with 11 bases between them. This CDR3 is CASSQAMDPGNTIYF. CDR3 DNA sequence: TGCGCCAGCAGCCAAGCCATGGACCCCGGAAACACCATATATTTT.

This clonotype came up once. This may come from a read error, since a much larger clone is one base off. V and J are TRBV4-1 and TRBJ2-7; 9 bases are a match to TRBD2. The J call is doubtful: the DNA matches TRBJ2-1 better. In germline, CDR1 is MGHRA, CDR2 YSYEKL. This CDR3 has 15 amino acids. The CDR3 DNA reads as TGCGCCAGCAGCCAAGCGTGGACTAGCGACTACGAGCAGTTCTTC. This encodes CASSQAWTSDYEQFF.

This clonotype was seen repeatedly, ten times or more. The chain recombines TRBV10-3 with TRBJ2-2; D not certain. V lost 6 bases, J lost 5 bases, and 7 bases lay in between. The germline CDR1 and CDR2 sequences are ENHRY and SYGVKD. This CDR3 is 12 amino acids long. CDR3 nucleotides: TGTGCCATCAGCCCAGAGACCGGGGAGCTGTTTTTT. Protein: CAISPETGELFF.

This chain connects TRBV6-1 to TRBJ2-5; possible D gene TRBD1, 5 bases. This CDR3 is 15 amino acids long. The V end was cut by 0 bases, the J end by 5 bases, with 13 bases between. The germline V gene encodes CDR1 MNHNS and CDR2 SASEGT. Here the CDR3 DNA reads TGTGCCAGCAGTGAAGCGCTAGGGGCTGGGGAGACCCAGTACTTC. Protein sequence: CASSEALGAGETQYF.

This clonotype was counted at least ten times. The V gene is TRBV10-2, the J gene TRBJ2-1; D may be TRBD1 or TRBD2 (5 bases each). V dropped 4 bases and J dropped 6 bases, with 16 bases sitting between them. The germline V gene encodes CDR1 WSHSY and CDR2 SAAADI. The CDR3 consists of 15 residues. The DNA for the CDR3 is TGCGCCAGCAGTGCGGGACCACCGACCGCCAATGAGCAGTTCTTC. Its translation: CASSAGPPTANEQFF.

On this clonotype itself: This sequence may be a read error, since a much larger clone differs from it by one base. The gene calls are TRBV20-1 and TRBJ1-2, with 7 bases aligning to TRBD1. The CDR3 has 14 residues. The V gene's germline CDR1 is DFQATT and CDR2 SNEGSKA (reference sequence). CDR3 loop: CSALALTGVYGHTF. The CDR3 region has the DNA TGCAGTGCCCTAGCCCTAACAGGGGTCTATGGCCACACCTTC.

This clonotype came up many times. The V and J genes are TRBV5-6 and TRBJ2-7, with D tentatively TRBD1 (5 bases). The CDR3 runs 14 residues. Germline loops: CDR1 SGHDT, CDR2 YYEEEE. The V and J ends lost 2 bases and 2 bases respectively, with 11 bases between them. The CDR3 DNA is TGTGCCAGCAGCTTAGGGGATTTAACCTACGAGCAGTACTTC. The encoded protein is CASSLGDLTYEQYF.

The table lists this clonotype with many counts. The chain uses TRBV14 and TRBJ1-3; TRBD1 might be the D (6 bases). Germline V lookup: CDR1 SGHDN, CDR2 FVKESK. This CDR3 comprises 19 residues. Deletions cut 0 bases from V and 1 base from J, with 19 bases between. The CDR3 protein is CASSQEDGWPGESGNTIYF. For the CDR3, the DNA is TGTGCCAGCAGCCAAGAAGACGGTTGGCCAGGGGAATCTGGAAACACCATATATTTT.

This clonotype was seen at least ten times. The chain couples TRBV5-1 to TRBJ1-4; 7 bases map to TRBD1. V trimming: 2 bases; J trimming: 3 bases; junction bases outside the gene matches: 4. CDR1 is SGHRS and CDR2 is YFSETQ in the germline V gene. There are 15 residues in the CDR3. The CDR3 sequence: CASSFQQGANEKLFF. The CDR3 coding sequence is TGCGCCAGCAGCTTCCAGCAGGGGGCTAATGAAAAACTGTTTTTT.

This clonotype was observed at least ten times. The genes are TRBV7-8 and TRBJ2-7; D is unclear. Germline assignment: CDR1 SGHVS and CDR2 FQNEAQ. The ends were cut back, 5 bases at V and 6 bases at J, with 11 bases in the middle. The CDR3 covers 12 residues. The CDR3, as DNA: TGTGCCAGCAGCACTGTAAGATCCGAGCAGTACTTC. Its protein product is CASSTVRSEQYF. The whole variable domain, filled in from reference TRBV7-8 and TRBJ2-7, reads GAGVSQSPRYKVAKRGQDVALRCDPISGHVSLFWYQQALGQGPEFLTYFQNEAQLDKSGLPSDRFFAERPEGSVSTLKIQRTQQEDSAVYLCASSTVRSEQYFGPGTRLTVT.

This clonotype was observed many times. The V gene is TRBV20-1, the J gene TRBJ1-6; maybe TRBD1 (6 bases). This CDR3 region has 16 residues. With 1 base removed from V and 10 bases from J, the gap between germline ends came to 20 bases. Germline V gene lookup returns CDR1 DFQATT and CDR2 SNEGSKA (reference sequence). CDR3 region: CSARVFGQSLGSPLHF. CDR3 DNA: TGCAGTGCTAGAGTGTTCGGACAGTCTTTAGGCTCACCCCTCCACTTT.

In this sample, this clonotype turned up many times. The CDR3 region is CSVGRRSRDPTNYGYTF. As DNA, the CDR3 is TGCAGCGTTGGAAGGAGGTCCCGGGACCCAACTAACTATGGCTACACCTTC. The rearrangement uses TRBV29-1 and TRBJ1-2, with D maybe TRBD1 (5 bases). Trimming removed 4 bases at V and 0 bases at J, with 21 bases between. Germline loops: CDR1 SQVTM, CDR2 ANQGSEA. The CDR3 loop spans 17 amino acids. Variable domain in full (rest from reference TRBV29-1 and TRBJ1-2): SAVISQKPSRDICQRGTSLTIQCQVDSQVTMMFWYRQQPGQSLTLIATANQGSEATYESGFVIDKFPISRPNLTFSTLTVSNMSPEDSSIYLCSVGRRSRDPTNYGYTFGSGTRLTVV.

Comment on this clonotype: No conserved phenylalanine or tryptophan ends this CDR3, so it is likely a read error. J is TRBJ1-1 and V is TRBV6-5; TRBD1 is a possible D gene (6 bases). V was clipped by 3 bases and J by 1 base, with 21 bases between them. The length of the CDR3 is 18 residues. CDR1 is MNHEY and CDR2 is SVGAGI in the germline V gene. CDR3 sequence: CASSYRSGDTVPNTEAFS. Written as DNA, the CDR3 is TGTGCCAGCAGTTATCGCTCTGGGGACACCGTACCGAACACTGAAGCTTTCTCT.

This clonotype occurred many times. The J gene is TRBJ2-5, the V gene TRBV11-2; D gene uncertain. The CDR3 totals 12 residues. V lost 5 bases and J 5 bases, leaving 9 bases between the germline ends. In germline, CDR1 is SGHAT, CDR2 FQNNGV. The DNA of the CDR3 is TGTGCCAGCAGCCTCACCCGGGAGACCCAGTACTTC. Amino acid sequence: CASSLTRETQYF.

The DNA for the CDR3 is TGTGCCAGCAGCCCGGCTATTAATGCTAATGAGCAGTACTTC. Encoded protein: CASSPAINANEQYF. The chain recombines TRBV12-3 or TRBV12-4 with TRBJ2-7; D is uncertain. The CDR3 loop spans 14 amino acids. Trimming stripped 6 bases from V and 7 bases from J, with 19 bases between.

The rearrangement joins TRBV29-1 to TRBJ2-1, with TRBD2 identical over 8 bases. This CDR3 region has 18 residues. The V and J ends lost 6 bases and 3 bases, in that order; junction bases with no gene match: 19. Germline CDR1 reads SQVTM; CDR2 reads ANQGSEA. The CDR3: CSVSYPGVAGPNYNEQFF. The CDR3 DNA reads as TGCAGCGTCTCCTACCCCGGGGTAGCGGGACCTAACTACAATGAGCAGTTCTTC.